These 16 T cell receptor beta chains originate from one sample sequenced in a study of T cells after posttransplantation cyclophosphamide (dated by TCRdb to between 2015 and 2016). Library preparation used the immunoSEQ multiplex PCR assay. Entries here come from immuneACCESS through TCRdb and include only in-frame sequences with V and J called. Some clones fail to appear in such tables; in the studies checked, an unresolved V gene covers under half of the shortfall, and the cause of the remainder is unknown. The table notes 45,000 to 55,000 clones here, none of them singletons. The top ten constitute over 2% of the sample. Sequences were obtained from PBMCs. The source is a man aged 40-49 years in good health, CMV-negative, and a related stem cell transplant donor.

In its sample, this clone was seen many times. V and J are TRBV18 and TRBJ2-7; possibly TRBD2 for D (5 bases). The germline CDR1 and CDR2 sequences are KGHSH and LQKENI. Trimming left V 2 bases short and J 0 bases short, with 14 bases between. CDR3 length: 16 residues. The CDR3 nucleotides read TGTGCCAGCTCACCAGGAGGAGCGTCCAGCTCCTACGAGCAGTACTTC. Translation: CASSPGGASSSYEQYF.

Ten or more counts support this clone. This chain links TRBV6-1 with TRBJ2-7; 7 nucleotides match TRBD2. The CDR3 totals 14 residues. After removal of 7 bases from V and 1 base from J, the junction contained 7 bases not matched to a gene. The V gene's germline CDR1 is MNHNS and CDR2 SASEGT. The CDR3 nucleotides read TGTGCCAGCACCCGGGACGGGGGGTCCTACGAGCAGTACTTC. This gives the protein CASTRDGGSYEQYF.

This clone was found many times. The chain employs TRBV9 and TRBJ2-1, with a weak D call TRBD1 (6 bases). In germline, CDR1 is SGDLS, CDR2 YYNGEE. V was cut by 0 bases and J by 5 bases, with 15 bases left in between. This CDR3 spans 16 amino acids. The CDR3: CASSVDPRGAHNEQFF. The CDR3 bases are TGTGCCAGCAGCGTAGACCCCAGGGGTGCGCACAATGAGCAGTTCTTC.

In its sample, this clone was seen many times. The rearrangement links TRBV28 to TRBJ1-4; a possible D gene is TRBD1 (6 bases). The CDR3 runs to 15 residues. The V and J ends lost 4 bases and 5 bases respectively, with 14 bases between them. From germline, CDR1 is MDHEN and CDR2 SYDVKM. This chain's CDR3 is CASSSQSGDNEKLFF. The CDR3 region has the DNA TGTGCCAGCAGTTCGCAATCAGGGGACAATGAAAAACTGTTTTTT.

This clone was recorded at least ten times. The chain recombines TRBV27 with TRBJ2-7, with unresolved D. The germline V gene has CDR1 MNHEY and CDR2 SMNVEV (reference sequence). The CDR3 contains 13 residues. Trimming left V 3 bases short and J 1 base short, with 7 bases between. This CDR3 is CASSFQISYEQYF. The CDR3 DNA follows: TGTGCCAGCAGTTTCCAGATTTCCTACGAGCAGTACTTC.

In its sample, this clone was seen many times. The chain recombines TRBV6-5 with TRBJ2-3, with D perhaps matching TRBD1 (6 bases). Germline CDR1 MNHEY, CDR2 SVGAGI. Trimming cost V 0 bases and J 1 base, with 11 bases left between them. The CDR3 has 16 amino acids. The DNA for the CDR3 is TGTGCCAGCAGTTACTCGGCAGGGGTCGGCACAGATACGCAGTATTTT. The encoded protein is CASSYSAGVGTDTQYF.

Ten or more counts support this clone. The chain is built from TRBV5-4 and TRBJ2-7; D unclear. The germline V gene encodes CDR1 SGHNT and CDR2 YYREEE (reference sequence). V lost 0 bases and J lost 6, with 13 bases in between. The CDR3 runs to 14 residues. Written as DNA, the CDR3 is TGTGCCAGCAGCTTGGCCGCAGGCCAACTCGAGCAGTACTTC. It translates to CASSLAAGQLEQYF.

This clone occurred many times. The chain combines TRBV28 with TRBJ2-2; D is perhaps TRBD2 (5 bases). The CDR3 runs to 15 residues. The V and J ends lost 3 bases and 7 bases respectively, with 15 bases between them. In germline, CDR1 is MDHEN, CDR2 SYDVKM. CDR3 DNA sequence: TGTGCCAGCAGTTTTCAGAGTCAGGAGGACGGGGAGCTGTTTTTT. Its protein product is CASSFQSQEDGELFF.

This clone turned up a few times. The rearrangement links TRBV4-1 to TRBJ2-5; 9 bases line up with TRBD2. Germline V gene lookup returns CDR1 MGHRA and CDR2 YSYEKL. The junction had 14 bases not matched to a gene; V was cut back by 4 bases and J by 11 bases. The CDR3 sequence is 15 residues long. Here the CDR3 reads CASSPPGLAGGEQYF. The CDR3 region has the DNA TGCGCCAGCAGCCCCCCGGGACTAGCCGGGGGAGAGCAGTACTTC.

This clone was recorded at least ten times. The chain employs TRBV18 and TRBJ1-4; 8 bases agree with TRBD1. Trimming at V came to 1 base and at J to 6 bases, leaving 7 bases not matched to a gene. This CDR3 spans 16 amino acids. Germline CDR1 is KGHSH and CDR2 is LQKENI. CDR3 residues: CASSPRQGAQDEKLFF. The CDR3 nucleotides read TGTGCCAGCTCACCACGTCAGGGGGCGCAAGATGAAAAACTGTTTTTT. Together with reference TRBV18 and TRBJ1-4, the CDR3 gives the full variable domain: NAGVMQNPRHLVRRRGQEARLRCSPMKGHSHVYWYRQLPEEGLKFMVYLQKENIIDESGMPKERFSAEFPKEGPSILRIQQVVRGDSAAYFCASSPRQGAQDEKLFFGSGTQLSVL.

Ten or more counts support this clone. The V gene is TRBV29-1, the J gene TRBJ2-7; 8 bases fit TRBD2. Germline V gene lookup returns CDR1 SQVTM and CDR2 ANQGSEA. CDR3 length: 13 amino acids. Trimming cost V 6 bases and J 0 bases; bases outside gene matches: 4. CDR3 DNA: TGCAGCGTCAGCGGGAGATTCTCCTACGAGCAGTACTTC. Its translation: CSVSGRFSYEQYF.

The chain links TRBV27 to TRBJ2-5, with TRBD2 as a possible D gene (7 bases). The CDR3 consists of 16 residues. V lost 6 bases and J 5 bases, leaving 22 bases between the germline ends. Germline CDR1 is MNHEY and CDR2 is SMNVEV (reference sequence). Here the CDR3 DNA reads TGTGCCAGCAGAGTAGGGGGGCGGGAGATTTATGAGACCCAGTACTTC. Translation gives CASRVGGREIYETQYF.

In its sample, this clone was seen many times. The chain couples TRBV30 to TRBJ1-4, with TRBD1 matching over 7 bases. Germline V CDR1 and CDR2: GTSNPN, SVGIG (reference sequence). V was clipped by 0 bases and J by 0 bases; unmatched bases: 7. The CDR3 has 17 residues. The CDR3 DNA reads as TGTGCCTGGAGTGTTAGACAGGGCCTGGCAACTAATGAAAAACTGTTTTTT. Translating gives CAWSVRQGLATNEKLFF.

This clone was counted ten times or more. The genes are TRBV10-3 and TRBJ2-3, with D perhaps TRBD2 (5 bases). CDR1 and CDR2 (germline): ENHRY, SYGVKD. V lost 4 bases and J lost 3, with 14 bases in between. This CDR3 is 15 amino acids long. The CDR3 DNA sequence: TGTGCCATCAGTGGAATCGCGAAGCGGACAGATACGCAGTATTTT. Its protein product is CAISGIAKRTDTQYF.

In its sample, this clone was seen many times. The genes are TRBV10-3 and TRBJ1-1; 8 positions agree with TRBD1. With V trimmed by 7 bases and J by 5 bases, 6 bases remained unmatched. This CDR3 comprises 13 residues. The germline gives CDR1 ENHRY, CDR2 SYGVKD. The CDR3 sequence is CAITLDRGTEAFF. The CDR3 DNA follows: TGTGCCATCACTTTAGACAGGGGAACTGAAGCTTTCTTT.

This clone was seen many times. V usage is TRBV6-4 and J usage is TRBJ2-1, with 7 bases matching TRBD1. The germline CDR1 and CDR2 sequences are MRHNA and SNTAGT. J was trimmed by 6 bases and V by 2 bases; bases with no gene match: 10. The CDR3 length is 16 residues. The CDR3 region is CASSDAQGDPFNEQFF. The CDR3 bases are TGTGCCAGCAGTGACGCTCAGGGGGATCCCTTCAATGAGCAGTTCTTC.